The rows below give T cell receptor beta chains drawn from one sample of a study of blood T cell repertoires in COVID-19. TCRdb's copy holds only in-frame clones and misses some; the assay was immunoSEQ multiplex PCR. Seen here are about 120,000 clones, approximately 90% observed once, and the top ten hold 6.5% to 8.5%. The source material was peripheral blood. Every receptor here comes from a human donor in a cohort sampled during active COVID-19. Each CDR3 is given without its conserved first and last residue. Each record gives: J gene, V gene, CDR3 protein.

TRBJ2-7 TRBV5-1 ASSLAGEQY
TRBJ2-7 TRBV6-5 ASGGVLSPSYEQY
TRBJ2-5 TRBV5-4 ASRLAGEGETQY
TRBJ1-3 TRBV9 ASSVAGARSGNTIY
TRBJ1-2 TRBV19 ASSISREGFESGYT
TRBJ1-2 TRBV6-5 ASSYYSGRDGYT
TRBJ1-5 TRBV5-4 ASSLDRGSNQPQH
TRBJ2-6 TRBV18 ASSPLGGAGANVLT
TRBJ1-1 TRBV9 ASSQDTNTEAF
TRBJ2-1 TRBV19 ASTLDHTGYSEQF
TRBJ2-7 TRBV15 ATSIGGGVYEQY
TRBJ2-7 TRBV5-4 ASSLQGRYEQY
TRBJ2-3 TRBV7-2 ASSYSGGHTDTQY
TRBJ1-6 TRBV19 ASSIDRQGKAPLH
TRBJ2-5 TRBV14 ASSLRTGQETQY
TRBJ2-2 TRBV14 ASSQQALVATGELF
TRBJ1-5 TRBV5-5 ASSITTSNQPQH
TRBJ2-7 TRBV7-2 ASSLGPGTPYEQY
TRBJ1-5 TRBV7-8 ASSARQGPYSNQPQH
TRBJ1-5 TRBV10-2 ASRDGTGYHQPQH
TRBJ2-2 TRBV24-1 ATRQDLNTGELF